Listed below are T cell receptor beta chains from one sample, sequenced in a study of regulatory T cells in long-lasting Graves disease. TCRdb independently ran MiXCR on the multiplex PCR reads; one entry per CDR3 protein. Of 500,000 or so distinct CDR3 sequences in the sample, 16% are singletons; the top ten hold 25%. The data were also submitted as part of a second study, on T cells in Graves' hyperthyroidism and ophthalmopathy.

Sequencing used peripheral blood mononuclear cells (PBMCs), obtained at new diagnosis, from a patient treated with antithyroid drugs. These receptors were collected from a woman in her forties or fifties with Graves disease. The CDR3 runs from the conserved cysteine through the conserved F or W. The D gene is left open where the match is weak. Not all rows give a size; the values are once, few, many and, for expanded clones, a class.

clone_size: many; d_call: NA; j_call: TRBJ2-7; v_call: TRBV7-6; cdr3_aa: CASSLEQSSYEQYF; cdr3_nt: TGTGCCAGCAGCTTAGAACAGAGCTCCTACGAGCAGTACTTC
clone_size: few; d_call: NA; j_call: TRBJ1-4; v_call: TRBV11-1; cdr3_aa: CASSSSEAAFNEKLFF; cdr3_nt: TGTGCCAGCAGCTCCTCCGAGGCAGCCTTTAATGAAAAACTGTTTTTT
clone_size: few; d_call: NA; j_call: TRBJ2-5; v_call: TRBV18; cdr3_aa: CASSPKTTQETQYF; cdr3_nt: TGTGCCAGCTCACCTAAGACCACCCAAGAGACCCAGTACTTC
clone_size: few; d_call: NA; j_call: TRBJ1-3; v_call: TRBV2; cdr3_aa: CASSRIQGNTIYF; cdr3_nt: TGTGCCAGCAGCCGAATTCAAGGAAACACCATATATTTT
clone_size: NA; d_call: NA; j_call: TRBJ1-4; v_call: TRBV30; cdr3_aa: CACPSGGTNEKLFF; cdr3_nt: TGTGCCTGCCCTTCGGGGGGTACTAATGAAAAACTGTTTTTT
clone_size: NA; d_call: NA; j_call: TRBJ2-3; v_call: TRBV4-1; cdr3_aa: CASSQAGTGDTQYF; cdr3_nt: TGCGCCAGCAGCCAAGCGGGGACGGGGGATACGCAGTATTTT
clone_size: once; d_call: TRBD2; j_call: TRBJ2-7; v_call: TRBV28; cdr3_aa: CASNSGGAYEQYF; cdr3_nt: TGTGCCAGCAATAGCGGGGGGGCCTACGAGCAGTACTTC
clone_size: few; d_call: NA; j_call: TRBJ1-4; v_call: TRBV27; cdr3_aa: CASSFFGSTTNEKLFF; cdr3_nt: TGTGCCAGCAGTTTTTTCGGGTCCACAACTAATGAAAAACTGTTTTTT
clone_size: many; d_call: NA; j_call: TRBJ1-3; v_call: TRBV6-1; cdr3_aa: CASSPEVGRRNTIYF; cdr3_nt: TGTGCCAGCAGTCCAGAGGTGGGGAGGAGAAACACCATATATTTT
clone_size: many; d_call: TRBD1; j_call: TRBJ1-1; v_call: TRBV5-1; cdr3_aa: CASSLYGTGNTEAFF; cdr3_nt: TGCGCCAGCAGCCTTTACGGGACAGGGAACACTGAAGCTTTCTTT
clone_size: few; d_call: NA; j_call: TRBJ2-5; v_call: TRBV5-1; cdr3_aa: CASSSTGTASKETQYF; cdr3_nt: TGCGCCAGCAGCTCCACCGGGACTGCTTCGAAAGAGACCCAGTACTTC
clone_size: many; d_call: TRBD1; j_call: TRBJ1-4; v_call: TRBV6-1; cdr3_aa: CASSPGTGYEKLFF; cdr3_nt: TGTGCCAGCAGCCCCGGGACAGGGTATGAAAAACTGTTTTTT
clone_size: few; d_call: NA; j_call: TRBJ2-6; v_call: TRBV11-1; cdr3_aa: CASSDSRSGANVLTF; cdr3_nt: TGTGCCAGCAGCGACAGCCGCTCTGGGGCCAACGTCCTGACTTTC
clone_size: few; d_call: TRBD2; j_call: TRBJ2-1; v_call: TRBV7-7; cdr3_aa: CASSLGTREYNEQFF; cdr3_nt: TGTGCTAGCAGCCTGGGGACTAGGGAGTACAATGAGCAGTTCTTC
clone_size: many; d_call: NA; j_call: TRBJ2-3; v_call: TRBV7-9; cdr3_aa: CASSLDWGDRGTDTQYF; cdr3_nt: TGTGCCAGCAGCTTAGACTGGGGGGATAGAGGCACAGATACGCAGTATTTT
clone_size: few; d_call: NA; j_call: TRBJ1-5; v_call: TRBV10-2; cdr3_aa: CASSGGGGTGHQPQHF; cdr3_nt: TGCGCCAGCAGTGGGGGGGGCGGGACGGGGCATCAGCCCCAGCATTTT
clone_size: many; d_call: TRBD2; j_call: TRBJ2-5; v_call: TRBV6-5; cdr3_aa: CASSYPGTSGGKPGETQYF; cdr3_nt: TGTGCCAGCAGTTACCCCGGGACTAGCGGGGGGAAACCCGGAGAGACCCAGTACTTC
clone_size: many; d_call: NA; j_call: TRBJ1-1; v_call: TRBV28; cdr3_aa: CASSLSGRGNTEAFF; cdr3_nt: TGTGCCAGCAGCTTGTCTGGGCGTGGAAACACTGAAGCTTTCTTT
clone_size: few; d_call: NA; j_call: TRBJ2-2; v_call: TRBV6-1; cdr3_aa: CASSGGSGELFF; cdr3_nt: TGTGCCAGCAGCGGAGGTTCCGGGGAGCTGTTTTTT
clone_size: many; d_call: NA; j_call: TRBJ1-6; v_call: TRBV7-8; cdr3_aa: CASSLSLARGFSPLHF; cdr3_nt: TGTGCCAGCAGCTTATCGCTAGCAAGGGGCTTTTCACCCCTCCACTTT
clone_size: NA; d_call: NA; j_call: TRBJ1-6; v_call: TRBV5-1; cdr3_aa: CASSPVAQSSYNSPLHF; cdr3_nt: TGCGCCAGCAGCCCAGTCGCCCAGAGCTCCTATAATTCACCCCTCCACTTT
clone_size: few; d_call: NA; j_call: TRBJ2-3; v_call: TRBV7-9; cdr3_aa: CASGLEPDTQYF; cdr3_nt: TGTGCCAGCGGGCTAGAGCCAGATACGCAGTATTTT
clone_size: many; d_call: NA; j_call: TRBJ1-5; v_call: TRBV3-1; cdr3_aa: CASSLSLGPQHF; cdr3_nt: TGTGCCAGCAGCCTTTCCCTGGGGCCCCAGCATTTT
clone_size: few; d_call: TRBD1; j_call: TRBJ2-7; v_call: TRBV4-1; cdr3_aa: CASRSTGGYEQYF; cdr3_nt: TGCGCCAGCAGGTCAACAGGGGGCTACGAGCAGTACTTC
clone_size: few; d_call: NA; j_call: TRBJ1-1; v_call: TRBV3-1; cdr3_aa: CASSQEPRGTEAFF; cdr3_nt: TGTGCCAGCAGCCAAGAGCCCCGGGGAACTGAAGCTTTCTTT
clone_size: few; d_call: NA; j_call: TRBJ1-2; v_call: TRBV3-1; cdr3_aa: CASSQDLYGYTF; cdr3_nt: TGTGCCAGCAGCCAAGATCTCTATGGCTACACCTTC
clone_size: many; d_call: TRBD1; j_call: TRBJ1-4; v_call: TRBV20-1; cdr3_aa: CSARDPDRGSKLFF; cdr3_nt: TGCAGTGCTAGAGATCCGGACAGGGGTAGTAAACTGTTTTTT
clone_size: NA; d_call: TRBD1; j_call: TRBJ2-3; v_call: TRBV11-2; cdr3_aa: CASSLQGRADTQYF; cdr3_nt: TGTGCCAGCAGCCTACAGGGGCGGGCAGATACGCAGTATTTT
clone_size: NA; d_call: NA; j_call: TRBJ2-5; v_call: TRBV7-2; cdr3_aa: CASSLVSTINSDQETQYF; cdr3_nt: TGTGCCAGCAGCTTAGTTTCCACTATTAATAGCGACCAAGAGACCCAGTACTTC
clone_size: NA; d_call: NA; j_call: TRBJ1-2; v_call: TRBV10-3; cdr3_aa: CATSWDGNYGYTF; cdr3_nt: TGTGCCACTAGCTGGGACGGTAACTATGGCTACACCTTC
clone_size: NA; d_call: TRBD1; j_call: TRBJ1-1; v_call: TRBV7-3; cdr3_aa: CASSSDRDSQAFF; cdr3_nt: TGTGCCAGCAGCTCTGATAGGGACAGTCAGGCTTTCTTT
clone_size: many; d_call: TRBD2; j_call: TRBJ2-7; v_call: TRBV2; cdr3_aa: CASSEARGGNEQYF; cdr3_nt: TGTGCCAGCAGTGAGGCCCGGGGGGGGAACGAGCAGTACTTC
clone_size: many; d_call: TRBD1; j_call: TRBJ1-2; v_call: TRBV12-3/TRBV12-4; cdr3_aa: CASSLAWDSYGYTF; cdr3_nt: TGTGCCAGCAGTTTAGCGTGGGACAGCTATGGCTACACCTTC
clone_size: NA; d_call: TRBD1; j_call: TRBJ1-5; v_call: TRBV20-1; cdr3_aa: CSARVDRSGQNQPQHF; cdr3_nt: TGCAGTGCTAGAGTGGACAGGTCGGGACAGAATCAGCCCCAGCATTTT
clone_size: few; d_call: NA; j_call: TRBJ1-5; v_call: TRBV10-1; cdr3_aa: CASSRGAPNQPQHF; cdr3_nt: TGCGCCAGCTCTCGTGGGGCCCCGAATCAGCCCCAGCATTTT
clone_size: many; d_call: NA; j_call: TRBJ2-7; v_call: TRBV5-4; cdr3_aa: CASSSGPRAYEQYF; cdr3_nt: TGTGCCAGCAGCTCGGGACCAAGAGCATACGAGCAGTACTTC
clone_size: many; d_call: NA; j_call: TRBJ1-1; v_call: TRBV15; cdr3_aa: CATSRGGRAMNTEAFF; cdr3_nt: TGTGCCACCAGCAGAGGTGGCAGGGCGATGAACACTGAAGCTTTCTTT
clone_size: NA; d_call: TRBD1; j_call: TRBJ2-3; v_call: TRBV7-9; cdr3_aa: CASSPQGTVRTDTQYF; cdr3_nt: TGTGCCAGCAGCCCACAGGGGACCGTTCGGACAGATACGCAGTATTTT
clone_size: NA; d_call: NA; j_call: TRBJ1-1; v_call: TRBV7-9; cdr3_aa: CASSLVKAEAFF; cdr3_nt: TGTGCCAGCAGCTTAGTTAAAGCCGAAGCTTTCTTT
clone_size: NA; d_call: NA; j_call: TRBJ2-1; v_call: TRBV7-2; cdr3_aa: CASSLGLHYNEQLF; cdr3_nt: TGTGCCAGCAGCTTGGGACTCCACTACAATGAGCAGCTCTTC